The 10 T cell receptor beta chains in this list originate from one sample, sequenced in a study of spatial heterogeneity in lung cancer. TCRdb analysed the 5' RACE reads with MiXCR anew, one entry per CDR3 protein. The sample consists of just over 75,000 distinct CDR3 sequences, approximately 8% of them appearing once. The time point denotes: sample taken at primary tumor resection. The sequencing here drew on PBMCs, taken at surgery. The source is a male donor with early-stage non-small cell lung cancer.

The V and J genes are TRBV12-3 or TRBV12-4 and TRBJ2-3, with 8 bases matching TRBD1. The V and J ends lost 10 bases and 6 bases, in that order; junction bases with no gene match: 12. The CDR3 covers 14 residues. CDR3 amino acids: CATGTGTGADTQYF. In DNA, the CDR3 is TGTGCCACCGGAACCGGGACAGGAGCCGATACGCAGTATTTT.

V gene TRBV20-1 combines with J gene TRBJ2-5; TRBD2 matches 9 bases. After removal of 0 bases from V and 5 bases from J, the junction contained 7 bases not matched to a gene. The CDR3 runs 15 residues. Germline V gene lookup returns CDR1 DFQATT and CDR2 SNEGSKA (reference sequence). CDR3 region: CSARDGAGGGETQYF. CDR3 sequence (DNA): TGCAGTGCTAGAGATGGAGCGGGAGGAGGGGAGACCCAGTACTTC.

There are many counts of this clonotype. This chain connects TRBV3-1 to TRBJ2-1; D is uncertain. The germline V gene encodes CDR1 LGHDT and CDR2 YNNKEL (reference sequence). There are 13 residues in the CDR3. V lost 6 bases to trimming and J lost 3 bases, with 9 bases between them. DNA of the CDR3: TGTGCCAGCAGTCTTCGATTCTACAATGAGCAGTTCTTC. It translates to CASSLRFYNEQFF.

The rearrangement uses TRBV27 and TRBJ2-1, with D perhaps TRBD1 or TRBD2 (5 bases each). The V gene lost 1 base and the J gene lost 7 bases, with 14 bases spanning the gap. This CDR3 spans 15 amino acids. From germline, CDR1 is MNHEY and CDR2 SMNVEV (reference sequence). In DNA, the CDR3 is TGTGCCAGCAGTTTATACCGGACATCGGGGAATGAGCAGTTCTTC. This translates into CASSLYRTSGNEQFF.

In this sample, this clonotype turned up many times. The chain links TRBV4-2 to TRBJ1-5; D remains unclear. CDR1 and CDR2 from the germline V gene are LGHNA and YNFKEQ. V lost 0 bases and J lost 8, with 5 bases in between. The CDR3 loop spans 12 amino acids. The CDR3 protein is CASSQDQEPQHF. In nucleotides, the CDR3 is TGTGCCAGCAGCCAAGATCAGGAGCCCCAGCATTTT.

This clonotype was observed a handful of times. The chain employs TRBV3-1 and TRBJ1-3; 7 bases are shared with TRBD1. V was pared by 2 bases and J by 4 bases, with 5 bases of the junction left unmatched. The CDR3 totals 15 residues. The V gene's germline CDR1 is LGHDT and CDR2 YNNKEL (reference sequence). The CDR3 DNA reads as TGTGCCAGCAGCCAATCCGACAGGGCCGGAAACACCATATATTTT. Translation: CASSQSDRAGNTIYF.

This clonotype was recorded a few times. The chain has TRBV5-4 and TRBJ2-2, with 7 bases that match TRBD2. J was trimmed by 4 bases and V by 4 bases; bases with no gene match: 4. Germline values: CDR1 SGHNT, CDR2 YYREEE (reference sequence). CDR3 length: 14 residues. The CDR3 loop is CASSLGLSTGELFF. DNA for the CDR3: TGTGCCAGCAGCCTGGGACTATCCACCGGGGAGCTGTTTTTT.

This clonotype was seen a few times. The chain carries TRBV11-2 and TRBJ1-1, with D uncertain. CDR3 length: 15 amino acids. Trimming pared 1 base from V and 1 base from J, leaving 10 bases between. Germline V lookup: CDR1 SGHAT, CDR2 FQNNGV. The CDR3 is CASSLGQHRNTEAFF. The CDR3 DNA is TGTGCCAGCAGCTTAGGACAACACCGGAACACTGAAGCTTTCTTT.

This clonotype has just one count. The chain uses TRBV3-1 and TRBJ2-3, with D unclear. CDR1 is LGHDT and CDR2 is YNNKEL in the germline V gene (reference sequence). Trimming shortened V by 1 base and J by 3 bases, and 8 bases separated the two germline ends. The CDR3 is 14 residues long. The CDR3 DNA reads as TGTGCCAGCAGCCAAGCCCTCCAAACAGATACGCAGTATTTT. Protein: CASSQALQTDTQYF.

The CDR3 loop reads CASRTLRGRSYEQYF. CDR3 DNA: TGTGCCAGCAGAACCCTTCGCGGGAGGTCTTACGAGCAGTACTTC. V and J are TRBV6-2 or TRBV6-3 and TRBJ2-7, with 8 bases aligning to TRBD2. Germline lookup yields CDR1 MNHEY and CDR2 SVGEGT. The CDR3 extends over 15 amino acids. Losses at the gene ends were 6 bases for V and 4 bases for J; bases not matched to a gene: 11.